This TCR beta chain was obtained from a study of graft-versus-host responses after intestinal transplantation. Whole-study context: Multivisceral, liver-intestinal, or isolated intestinal grafts went to recipients.

Study-wide findings and caveats: Among circulating GvH clones, peak levels were associated with early post-transplant declines in HvG clones. GvH clones turned up in recipient marrow; some had shown up first in ileum or blood.

This CDR3 has 14 amino acids. Another site or the posterior iliac crest supplied the bone marrow collected after transplant. A note on this clone: The antigen is unknown.

Measured with immunoSEQ multiplex PCR; TCRdb has only the in-frame clones, and not every one. This table has under 20,000 clones, approximately 87% appearing once. This specimen was bone marrow, taken 120 to 130 days after intestinal transplantation. The chain joins TRBV21-1 to TRBJ1-5. TRBV21-1 is assigned pseudogene status. The TCR was taken from a human patient who received an intestinal transplant, so some T cells may come from the graft donor. CDR3 nucleotides: TGTGCCAGCACCGGCCGGGTAGGCAATCAGCCCCAGCATTTT. This codes for CASTGRVGNQPQHF.